Described below is a single TCR beta chain sequence and its context. Its antigen is unknown. The protocol was immunoSEQ multiplex PCR, while the TCRdb copy is restricted to in-frame clones and leaves out a portion. The sample has 25,000 or so clones, 86% seen once. The entry originates in a study of T cells after posttransplantation cyclophosphamide. Study-wide findings and caveats: Recipient CMV seropositivity and CMV reactivation strongly tracked TRB clonality. Tissue-infiltrating T cells from skin or gut overlapped little with blood T cells. Later post-transplant blood repertoires were often dominated by donor CD8+ memory clones.

The receptor comes from a woman in her sixties or seventies with a blood cancer, CMV-positive, and with a related stem cell donor. Input material: PBMCs.

In nucleotides, the CDR3 is TGTGCCAGCAGTTACCGCAGGGACTTGGAAAAACTGTTTTTT. Translated, it gives CASSYRRDLEKLFF. This sequence joins TRBV6-6 and TRBJ1-4; D is perhaps TRBD1 (5 bases). The CDR3 length is 14 residues. Germline V gene sequence: CDR1 MNHNY, CDR2 SVGAGI (reference sequence). Trimming took 2 bases from V and 8 from J, leaving 12 bases between them.